This T cell receptor (beta chain) is from a study of CD8 T cells in Susac syndrome. Reverse transcription used about 0.45 to 1 ug RNA and random hexamers. Using its own MiXCR run on the immunoSEQ multiplex PCR reads, TCRdb lists one record per CDR3 protein. This table has around 270,000 distinct CDR3 sequences, almost 85% appearing once. The CD8+ and CD4+ T cells were negatively isolated, with the TEMRA cells enriched by FACS. V lost 6 bases, J lost 5 bases, and 18 bases lay in between. CDR3 length: 15 amino acids. Germline V gene sequence: CDR1 MDHEN, CDR2 SYDVKM. Sequencing used CD8+ T cells from PBMCs. The rearrangement uses TRBV28 and TRBJ2-3, with a possible D match to TRBD1 (5 bases). This clonotype originated in a human donor with multiple sclerosis. The CDR3 nucleotides are TGTGCCAGCAGCTACTGGGCAGGGTCAGGAGATACGCAGTATTTT. This translates into CASSYWAGSGDTQYF.